This T cell receptor beta chain stems from a study of PD-1 blockade in classical Hodgkin lymphoma. About the study: Once every 2 weeks, patients received intravenous nivolumab at 3 mg/kg. Study-wide findings and caveats: Prior therapy or disease activity may underlie the repertoire differences, whose causes remain undefined. When set against healthy donors, newly diagnosed patients were reported to show lower baseline TCR diversity.

This clone was detected a few times. What it binds is not known. All trial patients relapsed after autologous stem cell transplantation. The CDR3 spans 13 residues. Germline lookup yields CDR1 MNHNY and CDR2 SVGAGI (reference sequence). With 5 bases removed from V and 3 bases from J, the gap between germline ends came to 10 bases. Some clones are missing from TCRdb's copy, which holds only in-frame ones; the method was immunoSEQ multiplex PCR. Seen here are about 50,000 clones, more than 75% observed once, and the top ten hold roughly 5%. The material sequenced was peripheral blood mononuclear cells (PBMCs), taken before the second cycle of nivolumab. The clonotype comes from a human donor with classical Hodgkin lymphoma. The chain joins TRBV6-6 to TRBJ1-2; D gene uncertain. CDR3 sequence: CASSPPDHYGYTF. CDR3 DNA: TGTGCCAGCAGTCCCCCGGATCACTATGGCTACACCTTC.